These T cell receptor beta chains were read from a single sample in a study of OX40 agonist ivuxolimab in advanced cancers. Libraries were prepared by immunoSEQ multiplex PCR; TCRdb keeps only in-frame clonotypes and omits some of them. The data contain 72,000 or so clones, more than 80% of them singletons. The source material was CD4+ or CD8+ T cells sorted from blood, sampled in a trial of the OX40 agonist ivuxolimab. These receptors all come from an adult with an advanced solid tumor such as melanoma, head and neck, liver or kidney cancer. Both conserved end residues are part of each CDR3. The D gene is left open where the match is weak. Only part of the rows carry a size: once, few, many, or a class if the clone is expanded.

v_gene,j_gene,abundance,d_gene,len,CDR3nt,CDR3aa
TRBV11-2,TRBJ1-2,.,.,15,TGTGCCAGCAGCTCGTACAGGGTCCGGAACTATGGCTACACCTTC,CASSSYRVRNYGYTF
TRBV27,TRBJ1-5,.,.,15,TGTGCCAGCAGTTTATCTAGCGGATACAATCAGCCCCAGCATTTT,CASSLSSGYNQPQHF
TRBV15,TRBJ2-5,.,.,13,TGTGCCACCAGCAGAGATGCGGGCAGGACCCAGTACTTC,CATSRDAGRTQYF
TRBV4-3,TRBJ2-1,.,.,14,TGCGCCAGCAGCCCCTCCGGCTCCTACAATGAGCAGTTCTTC,CASSPSGSYNEQFF
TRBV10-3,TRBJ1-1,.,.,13,TGTGCCATCAGGGGGGTCGGGAACACTGAAGCTTTCTTT,CAIRGVGNTEAFF
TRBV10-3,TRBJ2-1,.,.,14,TGTGCCATCAGTGTCGAGGGGGGGCCCGATGAGCAGTTCTTC,CAISVEGGPDEQFF
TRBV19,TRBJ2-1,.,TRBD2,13,TGTGCCAGTGGACTAGCGGGACGGAATGAGCAGTTCTTC,CASGLAGRNEQFF
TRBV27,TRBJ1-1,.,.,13,TGTGCCAGCAGTTGGGGTGTGAACACTGAAGCTTTCTTT,CASSWGVNTEAFF
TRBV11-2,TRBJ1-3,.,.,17,TGTGCCAGCAGCTTGGCCTCCGCGGGGGCGTCTGGAAACACCATATATTTT,CASSLASAGASGNTIYF
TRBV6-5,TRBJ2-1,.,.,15,TGTGCCAGCAGTTACGGGCGGAGCTCCTACAATGAGCAGTTCTTC,CASSYGRSSYNEQFF
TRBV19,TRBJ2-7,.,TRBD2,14,TGTGCCAGTAGCTCCCTAGCGGTCCCCTACGAGCAGTACTTC,CASSSLAVPYEQYF
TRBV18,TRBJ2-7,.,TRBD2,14,TGTGCCAGCTCACCAGGGGGGGGTACCTACGAGCAGTACTTC,CASSPGGGTYEQYF
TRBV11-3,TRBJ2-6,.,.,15,TGTGCCAGCAGCCGGAGTAGCTCTGGGGCCAACGTCCTGACTTTC,CASSRSSSGANVLTF
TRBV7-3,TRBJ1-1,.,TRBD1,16,TGTGCCAGCAGCTTAAGTAGGACAGGGGGCTGGGGTGAAGCTTTCTTT,CASSLSRTGGWGEAFF
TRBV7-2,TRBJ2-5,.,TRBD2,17,TGTGCCAGCAGCTTAGGGGCCAGCGGGGGGGCTCGGGAGACCCAGTACTTC,CASSLGASGGARETQYF
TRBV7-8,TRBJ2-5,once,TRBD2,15,TGTGCCAGCAGCCAGACTAGCGGGGCGGGGGGGACCCAGTACTTC,CASSQTSGAGGTQYF
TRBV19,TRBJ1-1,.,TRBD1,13,TGTGCCAGTAGTGCGGACAGGGACACTGAAGCTTTCTTT,CASSADRDTEAFF
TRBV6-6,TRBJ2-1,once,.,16,TGTGCCAGCAGTTACGGGCGGGCCAGCTCTAACAATGAGCAGTTCTTC,CASSYGRASSNNEQFF
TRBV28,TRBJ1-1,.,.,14,TGTGCCAGTAGTCCCCCTTTATCTTTGGCTGAAGCTTTCTTT,CASSPPLSLAEAFF
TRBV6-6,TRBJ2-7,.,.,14,TGTGCCAGCAGTTACCATGACGGCCCCTACGAGCAGTACTTC,CASSYHDGPYEQYF
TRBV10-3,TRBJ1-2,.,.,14,TGTGCCATCAGTGAGGTCGACACTAACTATGGCTACACCTTC,CAISEVDTNYGYTF
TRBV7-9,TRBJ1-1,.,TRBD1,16,TGTGCCAGCAGCTTAGGAGACAGGGACTTGAACACTGAAGCTTTCTTT,CASSLGDRDLNTEAFF
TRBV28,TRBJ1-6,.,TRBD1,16,TGTGCCAGCAGTTCAACCCTGACAGGGTCAGGTTCACCCCTCCACTTT,CASSSTLTGSGSPLHF
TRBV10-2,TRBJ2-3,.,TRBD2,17,TGCGCCAGCAGTGAGGCGCTAGCGGGGGCTAGCACAGATACGCAGTATTTT,CASSEALAGASTDTQYF
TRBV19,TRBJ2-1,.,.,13,TGTGCCAGTAGCCTAGTCAGGGACAATGAGCAGTTCTTC,CASSLVRDNEQFF
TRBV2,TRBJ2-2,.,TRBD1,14,TGTGCCAGCAGGGGGACAGGGGGTACCGGGGAGCTGTTTTTT,CASRGTGGTGELFF
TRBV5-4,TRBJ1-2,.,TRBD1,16,TGTGCCAGCAACCCCGACCCGGGACAGGGCTACTATGGCTACACCTTC,CASNPDPGQGYYGYTF
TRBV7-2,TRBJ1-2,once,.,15,TGTGCCAGCAGCTTAGCGGGGCAATCGACGGGTGGCTACACCTTC,CASSLAGQSTGGYTF
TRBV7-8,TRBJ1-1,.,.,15,TGTGCCAGCAGCTACCCCTACAGGAGGAACACTGAAGCTTTCTTT,CASSYPYRRNTEAFF
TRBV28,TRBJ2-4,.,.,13,TGTGCCAGCAGTTTATTGACAGGAAACATTCAGTACTTC,CASSLLTGNIQYF
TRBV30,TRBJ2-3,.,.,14,TGTGCCTGGAGTCCTACCGGAGGCACAGATACGCAGTATTTT,CAWSPTGGTDTQYF
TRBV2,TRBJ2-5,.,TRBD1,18,TGTGCCAGCAGTGAAGCAGAGGTGGGGACAGGGAGTGAGGAGACCCAGTACTTC,CASSEAEVGTGSEETQYF
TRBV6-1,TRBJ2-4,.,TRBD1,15,TGTGCCAGCAGTGAAGCAGGACAGGGGAAAAACATTCAGTACTTC,CASSEAGQGKNIQYF
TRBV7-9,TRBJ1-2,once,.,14,TGTGCCAGCAGCTTAATGGGGGCATTTGCTGGCTACACCTTC,CASSLMGAFAGYTF
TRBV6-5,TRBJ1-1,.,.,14,TGTGCCAGCAGCTTGGGCGGGGTGAGGGCTGAAGCTTTCTTT,CASSLGGVRAEAFF
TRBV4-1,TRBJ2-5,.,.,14,TGCGCCAGCAGCCAAGACCTACCGCGGCAGACCCAGTACTTC,CASSQDLPRQTQYF
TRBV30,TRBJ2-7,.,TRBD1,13,TGTGCCTGTACCGGGACAGGGACCTACGAGCAGTACTTC,CACTGTGTYEQYF
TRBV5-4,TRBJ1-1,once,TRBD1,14,TGTGCCAGCAGCTTGTCAGGGGGATACACTGAAGCTTTCTTT,CASSLSGGYTEAFF
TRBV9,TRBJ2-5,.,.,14,TGTGCCAGCAGCCCAGGGGGGATTCAAGAGACCCAGTACTTC,CASSPGGIQETQYF
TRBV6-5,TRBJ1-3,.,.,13,TGTGCCAGCAGCTCCGACTCCCGAAACACCATATATTTT,CASSSDSRNTIYF
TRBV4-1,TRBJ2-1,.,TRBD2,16,TGCGCCAGCAGCCAAGATGCAGTAGCGGGGGGCAATGAGCAGTTCTTC,CASSQDAVAGGNEQFF
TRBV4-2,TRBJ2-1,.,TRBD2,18,TGTGCCAGCAGCCACCCCGGGACTAGCGGGGGGGTTTACAATGAGCAGTTCTTC,CASSHPGTSGGVYNEQFF
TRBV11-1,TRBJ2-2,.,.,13,TGTGCCAGCAGCTTGTGGTCGGTCGGGGAGCTGTTTTTT,CASSLWSVGELFF
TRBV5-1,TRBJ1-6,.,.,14,TGCGCCAGCAGCTTGGAAGGGGCTTGGTCACCCCTCCACTTT,CASSLEGAWSPLHF
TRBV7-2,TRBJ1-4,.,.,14,TGTGCCAGCAGCTTAGGGGGATATAATGAAAAACTGTTTTTT,CASSLGGYNEKLFF
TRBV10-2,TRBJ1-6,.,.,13,TGCGCCAGCAGTGAAACTGTCAATTCACCCCTCCACTTT,CASSETVNSPLHF
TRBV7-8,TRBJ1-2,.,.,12,TGTGCCAGCAGCTTGGCGGGGTTTGGCTACACCTTC,CASSLAGFGYTF
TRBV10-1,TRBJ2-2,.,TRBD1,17,TGCGCCAGCAGTGAGAATTTCGGGACAGGGGTTGAAAGGGAGCTGTTTTTT,CASSENFGTGVERELFF
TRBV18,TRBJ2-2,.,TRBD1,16,TGTGCCAGCTCACCCCCGGGACAGGGTGGCACCGGGGAGCTGTTTTTT,CASSPPGQGGTGELFF
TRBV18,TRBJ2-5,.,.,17,TGTGCCAGCTCACCGACTCGTGTAGCGGCCCCCAAAGAGACCCAGTACTTC,CASSPTRVAAPKETQYF
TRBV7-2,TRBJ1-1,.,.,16,TGTGCCAGCAGCCCCAAGTCCCACAGGGCGAGGACTGAAGCTTTCTTT,CASSPKSHRARTEAFF
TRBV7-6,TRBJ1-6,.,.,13,TGTGCCAGCAGCTTGGGGGAAAATTCACCCCTCCACTTT,CASSLGENSPLHF